Each of the 9 T cell receptor beta chains below was sequenced from the same sample in a study of early T cells in non-severe SARS-CoV-2 infection. Via MiXCR, TCRdb re-called the 5' RACE reads, giving one row per CDR3 protein. The sample lists 60,000 to 75,000 distinct CDR3 sequences; over 9.5% were seen once. Specimen: whole blood, collected at baseline. These receptors came from an adult who was a healthcare worker with PCR-confirmed SARS-CoV-2 infection or an uninfected control (not recorded which).

This clonotype was found a few times. V usage is TRBV30 and J usage is TRBJ1-4; D remains ambiguous. The CDR3 is 13 residues long. Trimming removed 0 bases from V and 11 bases from J, with 13 bases in between. Looked up from germline, CDR1 is GTSNPN and CDR2 is SVGIG (reference sequence). The CDR3 sequence is CAWSVTTEGKLFF. The CDR3 DNA reads as TGTGCCTGGAGTGTCACCACAGAAGGGAAACTGTTTTTT.

This clonotype was detected many times. The rearrangement joins TRBV21-1 to TRBJ1-2. TRBV21-1 constitutes a pseudogene. This CDR3 contains 17 residues. The CDR3 protein is CASSKDVTRPISGGYTF. The CDR3 DNA follows: TGTGCCAGCAGCAAGGACGTGACACGACCCATCAGTGGTGGCTACACCTTC.

The J gene is TRBJ2-1, the V gene TRBV6-2 or TRBV6-3; tentatively, D is TRBD1 (5 bases). Germline V gene lookup returns CDR1 MNHEY and CDR2 SVGEGT. The CDR3 is 16 residues long. V lost 1 base and J 8 bases, leaving 18 bases between the germline ends. CDR3 protein: CASSYFSRVEEDEQFF. The CDR3 DNA sequence: TGTGCCAGCAGTTACTTTTCCAGGGTGGAAGAAGATGAGCAGTTCTTC.

The chain combines TRBV7-9 with TRBJ2-7; D is undetermined. The CDR3 length is 13 residues. CDR1 SEHNR and CDR2 FQNEAQ come from the germline V gene (reference sequence). Between the trimmed V and J ends, which lost 5 bases and 2 bases, there was a span of 10 bases. The CDR3 nucleotides are TGTGCCAGCAGCCTCGGTGGGACCTACGAGCAGTACTTC. It specifies CASSLGGTYEQYF.

In DNA form, the CDR3 reads TGTGCCAGCAGCCAAGAACCTAGCGGGATCGGTGAGCAGTTCTTC. This translates into CASSQEPSGIGEQFF. The chain uses TRBV3-1 and TRBJ2-1, with 9 bases aligning to TRBD2. Germline loops: CDR1 LGHDT, CDR2 YNNKEL (reference sequence). CDR3 size: 15 residues. The V segment lost 0 bases and the J segment 9 bases; nucleotides outside the gene matches: 6.

The chain joins TRBV27 to TRBJ2-7; 9 bases are a match to TRBD2. Losses at the gene ends were 10 bases for V and 6 bases for J; bases not matched to a gene: 16. This CDR3 contains 15 residues. In germline, CDR1 is MNHEY, CDR2 SMNVEV (reference sequence). The CDR3 is CATQFGGAGGREQYF. The CDR3 bases are TGTGCCACCCAATTTGGTGGGGCGGGAGGGCGCGAGCAGTACTTC.

This clonotype was found many times. The rearrangement links TRBV28 to TRBJ2-1; 10 bases match TRBD2. Germline V gene sequence: CDR1 MDHEN, CDR2 SYDVKM. The J segment lost 7 bases and the V segment lost 6 bases, leaving 6 bases of the junction unmatched. CDR3 size: 14 residues. This CDR3 is CASRRKLAGNEQFF. As DNA, the CDR3 is TGTGCCAGCAGACGCAAACTAGCGGGAAATGAGCAGTTCTTC.

The V gene is TRBV20-1, the J gene TRBJ2-1, with 10 bases that match TRBD2. V was pared by 3 bases and J by 8 bases, with 16 bases of the junction left unmatched. This CDR3 comprises 17 residues. Germline V gene lookup returns CDR1 DFQATT and CDR2 SNEGSKA (reference sequence). The CDR3 nucleotides read TGCAGTGCTAGGGACCTTACAGCGGGAGGGCCGGCGGATGAGCAGTTCTTC. Its translation: CSARDLTAGGPADEQFF.

The gene calls are TRBV27 and TRBJ1-2; tentative D call: TRBD1 (5 bases). Trimming pared 3 bases from V and 0 bases from J, leaving 11 bases between. Germline CDR1 MNHEY, CDR2 SMNVEV (reference sequence). This CDR3 contains 15 residues. The CDR3 DNA is TGTGCCAGCAGTTTGTTAGGGACTTCTAACTATGGCTACACCTTC. Encoded protein: CASSLLGTSNYGYTF.